The source of this T cell receptor (beta chain) is a study of cytomegalovirus exposure and HLA in healthy donors. Overall study findings and caveats: Analyses of presence/absence relied on an assumption of roughly uniform sequencing depth across donors.

The CDR3 contains 18 residues. V lost 0 bases, J lost 2 bases, and 7 bases stayed unmatched. Per the germline V gene, CDR1 is LNHNV and CDR2 is YYDKDF (reference sequence). 13 Jbeta primers and 60 Vbeta primers were used for the PCR. Method: immunoSEQ multiplex PCR; TCRdb's copy keeps in-frame clones and lacks some. The table lists 150,000 to 200,000 clones, roughly 78% of them singletons. This clone showed up just a few times. The antigen is undetermined. The chain is built from TRBV15 and TRBJ1-5; the match to TRBD1 covers 10 bases. The sequence was collected from a man aged 35-49 years in good health and CMV-seropositive. The sample comprised PBMCs. The CDR3 reads CATSRDSGTGVGNQPQHF. The CDR3, as DNA: TGTGCCACCAGCAGAGATTCAGGGACAGGGGTTGGCAATCAGCCCCAGCATTTT.